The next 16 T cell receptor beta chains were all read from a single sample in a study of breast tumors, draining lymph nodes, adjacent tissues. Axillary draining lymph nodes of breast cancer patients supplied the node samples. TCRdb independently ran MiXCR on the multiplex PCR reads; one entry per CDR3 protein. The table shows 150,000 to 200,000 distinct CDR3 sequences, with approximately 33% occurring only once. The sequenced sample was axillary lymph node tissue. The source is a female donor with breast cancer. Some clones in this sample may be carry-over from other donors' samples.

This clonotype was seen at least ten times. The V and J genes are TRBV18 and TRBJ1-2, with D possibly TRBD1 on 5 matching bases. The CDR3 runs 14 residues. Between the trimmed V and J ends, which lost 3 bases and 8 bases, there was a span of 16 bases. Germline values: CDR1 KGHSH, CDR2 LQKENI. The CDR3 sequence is CASSPSSQGWGYTF. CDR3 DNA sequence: TGTGCCAGCTCACCGTCCTCCCAGGGATGGGGCTACACCTTC.

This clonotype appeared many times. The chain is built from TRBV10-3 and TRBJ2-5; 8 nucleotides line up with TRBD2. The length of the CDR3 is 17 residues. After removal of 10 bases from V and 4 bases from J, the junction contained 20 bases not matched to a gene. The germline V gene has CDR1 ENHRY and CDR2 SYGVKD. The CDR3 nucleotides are TGTGCCACACAACCTGCCGGGACTAGTATGGTAGGAGAGACCCAGTACTTC. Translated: CATQPAGTSMVGETQYF.

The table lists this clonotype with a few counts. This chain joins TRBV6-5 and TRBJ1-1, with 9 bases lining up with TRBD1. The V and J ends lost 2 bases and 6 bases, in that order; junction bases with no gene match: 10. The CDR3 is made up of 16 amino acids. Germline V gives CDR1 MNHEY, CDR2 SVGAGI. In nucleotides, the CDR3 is TGTGCCAGCAGTTACGGACTGACAGGGGGTCGGGCTGAAGCTTTCTTT. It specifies CASSYGLTGGRAEAFF.

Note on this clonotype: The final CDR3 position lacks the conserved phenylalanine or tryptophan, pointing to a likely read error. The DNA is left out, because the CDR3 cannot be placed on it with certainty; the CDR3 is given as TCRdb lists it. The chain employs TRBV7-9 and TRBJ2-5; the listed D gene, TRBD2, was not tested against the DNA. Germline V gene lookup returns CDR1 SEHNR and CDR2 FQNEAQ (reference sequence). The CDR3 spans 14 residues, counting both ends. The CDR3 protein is CASSLTSGRKTRYL.

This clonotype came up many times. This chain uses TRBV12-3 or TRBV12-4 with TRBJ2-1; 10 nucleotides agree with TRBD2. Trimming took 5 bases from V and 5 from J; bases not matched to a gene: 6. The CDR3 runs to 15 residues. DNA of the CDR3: TGTGCCAGCAGTGGCGGACTAGCGGAGGACAATGAGCAGTTCTTC. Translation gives CASSGGLAEDNEQFF.

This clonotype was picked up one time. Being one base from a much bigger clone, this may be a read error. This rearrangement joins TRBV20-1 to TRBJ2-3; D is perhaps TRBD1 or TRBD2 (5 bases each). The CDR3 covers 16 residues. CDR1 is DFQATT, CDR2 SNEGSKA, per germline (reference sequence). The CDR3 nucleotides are TGCGGTGCTAGGCCCTCAGGGAGTGGTGCATCAGATACGCAGTATTTT. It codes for CGARPSGSGASDTQYF.

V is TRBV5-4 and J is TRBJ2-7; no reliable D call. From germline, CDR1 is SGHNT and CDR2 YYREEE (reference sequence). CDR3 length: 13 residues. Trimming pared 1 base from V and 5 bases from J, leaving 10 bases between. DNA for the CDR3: TGTGCCAGCAGCTTGTCCTCGGGCAACGAGCAGTACTTC. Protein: CASSLSSGNEQYF.

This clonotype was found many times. The CDR3 nucleotides are TGCAGTGCTAGGGACTTTTCCGTGGGCGGGGAGCTGTTTTTT. Amino acid sequence: CSARDFSVGGELFF. The chain couples TRBV20-1 to TRBJ2-2, with a tentative D call TRBD2 (5 bases). Trimming left V 3 bases short and J 7 bases short, with 15 bases between. The CDR3 runs to 14 residues. In germline, CDR1 is DFQATT, CDR2 SNEGSKA (reference sequence).

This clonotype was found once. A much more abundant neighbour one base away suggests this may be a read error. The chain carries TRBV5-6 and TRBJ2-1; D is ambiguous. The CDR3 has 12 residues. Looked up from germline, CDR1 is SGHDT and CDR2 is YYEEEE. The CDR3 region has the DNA TGTGCCGGCAGCCCTAGAAGCAATGAGCAGTTCTTC. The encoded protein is CAGSPRSNEQFF.

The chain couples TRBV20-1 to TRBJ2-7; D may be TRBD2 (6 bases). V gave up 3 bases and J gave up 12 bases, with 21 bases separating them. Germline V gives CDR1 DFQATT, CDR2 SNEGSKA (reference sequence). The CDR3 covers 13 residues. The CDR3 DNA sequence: TGCAGTGCTAGGCCGGGGGTGTCCTACGCGCGGTACTTC. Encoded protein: CSARPGVSYARYF.

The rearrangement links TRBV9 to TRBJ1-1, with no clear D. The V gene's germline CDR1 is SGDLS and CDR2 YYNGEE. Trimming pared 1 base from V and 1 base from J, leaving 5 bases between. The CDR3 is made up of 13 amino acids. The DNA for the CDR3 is TGTGCCAGCAGCGTACAGCCGAACACTGAAGCTTTCTTT. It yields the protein CASSVQPNTEAFF.

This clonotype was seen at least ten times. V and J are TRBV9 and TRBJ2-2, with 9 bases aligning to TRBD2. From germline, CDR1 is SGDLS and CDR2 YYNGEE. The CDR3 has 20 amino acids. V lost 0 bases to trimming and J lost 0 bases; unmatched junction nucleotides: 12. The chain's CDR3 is CASSVARLGSGGPNTGELFF. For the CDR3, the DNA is TGTGCCAGCAGCGTAGCTCGTTTGGGTAGCGGGGGCCCGAACACCGGGGAGCTGTTTTTT.

CDR3 bases: TGTGCCAGCAGCCTTCAGACAGGGAGGGCCACTGAAGCTTTCTTT. It is translated as CASSLQTGRATEAFF. This chain connects TRBV7-6 to TRBJ1-1; the match to TRBD1 covers 7 bases. CDR1 and CDR2 from the germline V gene are SGHVS and FNYEAQ. The CDR3 runs to 15 residues. J gave up 4 bases and V 5 bases, and 10 bases lay outside the gene matches.

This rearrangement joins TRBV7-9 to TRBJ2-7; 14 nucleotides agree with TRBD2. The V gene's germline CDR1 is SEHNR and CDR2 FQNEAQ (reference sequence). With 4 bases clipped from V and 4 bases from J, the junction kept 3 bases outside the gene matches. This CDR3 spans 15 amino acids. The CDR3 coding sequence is TGTGCCAGCAGCTCAAGGACTAGCGGGGGGTACGAGCAGTACTTC. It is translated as CASSSRTSGGYEQYF.

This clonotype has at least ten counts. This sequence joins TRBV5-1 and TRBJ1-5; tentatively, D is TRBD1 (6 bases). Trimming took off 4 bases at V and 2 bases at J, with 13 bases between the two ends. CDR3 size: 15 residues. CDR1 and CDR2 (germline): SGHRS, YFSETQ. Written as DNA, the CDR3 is TGCGCCAGCAGCCCGGAGGGGGTTGGCAATCAGCCCCAGCATTTT. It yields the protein CASSPEGVGNQPQHF.

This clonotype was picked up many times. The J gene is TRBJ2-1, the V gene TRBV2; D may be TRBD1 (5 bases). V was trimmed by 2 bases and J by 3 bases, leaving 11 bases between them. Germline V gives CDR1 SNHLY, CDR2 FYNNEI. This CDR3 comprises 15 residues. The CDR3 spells CASSEKQGGYNEQFF. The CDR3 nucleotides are TGTGCCAGCAGTGAAAAGCAGGGCGGCTACAATGAGCAGTTCTTC.